The sequence of this TCR beta chain was determined in a study of T cell changes during pregnancy in multiple sclerosis. The ends were cut back, 3 bases at V and 12 bases at J, with 8 bases in the middle. This CDR3 comprises 10 residues. CDR1 and CDR2 (germline): SNHLY, FYNNEI. TCRdb's copy holds only in-frame clones and misses some; the assay was immunoSEQ multiplex PCR. The sample has over 25,000 clones, 85% to 90% seen once. The chain joins TRBV2 to TRBJ1-1; D gene unclear. Material: CD8+ T cells from peripheral blood mononuclear cells, obtained in the second trimester of pregnancy. The clonotype was recovered from a female donor with multiple sclerosis, enrolled in a pregnancy study. The DNA of the CDR3 is TGTGCCAGCAGTGACCCCCCTCCTTTCTTT. Amino acids: CASSDPPPFF.